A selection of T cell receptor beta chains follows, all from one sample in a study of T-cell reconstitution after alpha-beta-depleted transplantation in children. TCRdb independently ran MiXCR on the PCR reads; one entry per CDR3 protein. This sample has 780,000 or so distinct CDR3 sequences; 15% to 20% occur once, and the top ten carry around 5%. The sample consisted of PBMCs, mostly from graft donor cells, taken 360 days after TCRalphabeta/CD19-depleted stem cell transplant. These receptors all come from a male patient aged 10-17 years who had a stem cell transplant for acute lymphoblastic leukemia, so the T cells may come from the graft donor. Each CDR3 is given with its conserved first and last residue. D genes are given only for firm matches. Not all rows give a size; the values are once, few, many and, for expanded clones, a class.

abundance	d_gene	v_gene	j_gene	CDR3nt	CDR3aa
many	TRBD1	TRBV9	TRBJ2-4	TGTGCCAGCAGCGTAGACGCCGGGACAGGGTATTGGTTGAACATTCAGTACTTC	CASSVDAGTGYWLNIQYF
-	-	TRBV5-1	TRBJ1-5	TGCGCCAGGAATCCGGGGGCCAGCAATCAGCCCCAGCATTTT	CARNPGASNQPQHF
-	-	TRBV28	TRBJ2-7	TGTGCCAGCAGTTTATGGGTGGTTGGGCAGTACTTC	CASSLWVVGQYF
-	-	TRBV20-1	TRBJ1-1	TGCAGTGCTAGAGATGGCGGGCTAGGTGTGACTTTCTTT	CSARDGGLGVTFF
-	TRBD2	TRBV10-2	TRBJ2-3	TGCGCCAGCAGGATAGCGGGAGGGCGCACAGATACGCAGTATTTT	CASRIAGGRTDTQYF
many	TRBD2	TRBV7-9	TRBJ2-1	TGTGCCAGCAGAACGGGAGGGCCGGGTGAGCAGTTCTTC	CASRTGGPGEQFF
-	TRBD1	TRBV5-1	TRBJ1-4	TGCGCCAGCAGAACCCAGGGGGCCAGTGAAAAACTGTTTTTT	CASRTQGASEKLFF
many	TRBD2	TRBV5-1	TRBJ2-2	TGCGCCAGCGTGGCGGGAGGAGGTACCGGGGAGCTGTTTTTT	CASVAGGGTGELFF
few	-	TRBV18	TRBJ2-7	TGTGCCAGCTCACCACCGAGTCTGGGCAGGTTCTCGTACGAGCAGTACTTC	CASSPPSLGRFSYEQYF
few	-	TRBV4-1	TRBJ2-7	TGCGCCAGCAGCCAAGGGGACATATCGGCCTCCTACGAGCAGTACTTC	CASSQGDISASYEQYF
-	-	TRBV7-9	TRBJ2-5	TGTGCCAGCAGCTTAGGCCCTCAAGCGGCTCAAGAGACCCAGTACTTC	CASSLGPQAAQETQYF
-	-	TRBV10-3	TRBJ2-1	TGTGCCATCAGGGAGACCAACTCCTACAATGAGCAGTTCTTC	CAIRETNSYNEQFF
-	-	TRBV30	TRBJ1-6	TGTGCCTGGAGTGTGGGGAGTCCCTCACCCCTCCACTTT	CAWSVGSPSPLHF
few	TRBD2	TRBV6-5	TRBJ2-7	TGTGCCAGCAGTTCTAGCGGGATAAAGTACTACGAGCAGTACTTC	CASSSSGIKYYEQYF
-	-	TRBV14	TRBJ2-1	TGTGCCAGCAGCCAAACGGTCTTTGAGCAGTTCTTC	CASSQTVFEQFF
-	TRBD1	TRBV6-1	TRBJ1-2	TGTGCCAGCAGTACGACAGGGGCCTATGGCTACACCTTC	CASSTTGAYGYTF
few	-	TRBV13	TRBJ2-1	TGTGCCAGCAGCTCCCCACTAGTCGAAAAGAACAATGAGCAGTTCTTC	CASSSPLVEKNNEQFF
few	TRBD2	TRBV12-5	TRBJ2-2	TGTGCTAGTGGTTTCGGGAGGGGCACCGGGGAGCTGTTTTTT	CASGFGRGTGELFF
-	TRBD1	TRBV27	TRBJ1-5	TGTGCCAGCAGTCTACCTCCGGACAGGGTGAGCAATCAGCCCCAGCATTTT	CASSLPPDRVSNQPQHF
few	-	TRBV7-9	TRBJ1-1	TGTGCCAGCAGCTTCCCTTCGAACACTGAAGCTTTCTTT	CASSFPSNTEAFF
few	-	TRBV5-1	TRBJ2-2	TGCGCCAGCACCGCGGGACATAACACCGGGGAGCTGTTTTTT	CASTAGHNTGELFF
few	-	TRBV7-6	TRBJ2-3	TGTGCCAGCACCCTTTTCGGCCCGGGGGATACGCAGTATTTT	CASTLFGPGDTQYF
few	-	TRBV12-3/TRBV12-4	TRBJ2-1	TGTGCCGGGAGCGGGCCCGCTTACAATGAGCAGTTCTTC	CAGSGPAYNEQFF
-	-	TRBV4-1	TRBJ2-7	TGCGCCAGCAGCCAGGCTAGGGCCAGCGGTGCCTACGAGCAGTACTTC	CASSQARASGAYEQYF
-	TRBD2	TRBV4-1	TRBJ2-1	TGCGCCAGCAGCCGGAGGACTAGCGCCCTCTACAATGAGCAGTTCTTC	CASSRRTSALYNEQFF
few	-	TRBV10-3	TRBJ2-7	TGTGCCATCAGTGAGTCTTCGGCCACAACCTCCGAGCAGTACTTC	CAISESSATTSEQYF
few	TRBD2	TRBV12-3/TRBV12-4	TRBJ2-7	TGTGCCAGCAGTTCCTGGACTAGCGGGAGCAACGAGCAGTACTTC	CASSSWTSGSNEQYF
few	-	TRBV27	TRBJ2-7	TGTGCCAGCAGTCCCGCCCCCCCGACAGGGAGGGGGGCTCCCTACGAGCAGTACTTC	CASSPAPPTGRGAPYEQYF
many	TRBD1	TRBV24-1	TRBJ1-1	TGTGCCACCAGTGATTTAGGGACAGGGAACGCTGAAGCTTTCTTT	CATSDLGTGNAEAFF
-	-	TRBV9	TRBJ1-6	TGTGCCAGCAGCGTAGAAAAAGGGGGTCTTGGGCCCCTCCACTTT	CASSVEKGGLGPLHF
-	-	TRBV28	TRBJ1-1	TGTGCCAGCAGATGGGGATTCACTGAAGCTTTCTTT	CASRWGFTEAFF
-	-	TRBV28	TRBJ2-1	TGTGCCAGCACCCCGGAGGAGCGGAGCTACAATGAGCAGTTCTTC	CASTPEERSYNEQFF
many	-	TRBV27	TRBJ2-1	TGTGCCAGCAGTCGGGACGGGAACAATGAGCAGTTCTTC	CASSRDGNNEQFF
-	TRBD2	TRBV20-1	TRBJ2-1	TGCAGCAATTCACTAGCGGGAGGACTGAAAGGCGGTGAGCAGTTCTTC	CSNSLAGGLKGGEQFF
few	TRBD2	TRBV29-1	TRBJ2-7	TGCAGCGTTGGGGGCGGGAGGGCCTTCTACGAGCAGTACTTC	CSVGGGRAFYEQYF
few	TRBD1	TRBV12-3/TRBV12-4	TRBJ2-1	TGTGCCAGCAGCCCTAGGGCAGGGGGATACAATGAGCAGTTCTTC	CASSPRAGGYNEQFF
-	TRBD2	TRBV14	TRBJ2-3	TGTGCCAGCAGCCTAAGACGGGGGACTACTTCAAAAAGCACAGATACGCAGTATTTT	CASSLRRGTTSKSTDTQYF
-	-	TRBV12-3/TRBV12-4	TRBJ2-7	TGTGCCAGCAGTTTGGACGGTCAGGGGCAGTACTTC	CASSLDGQGQYF
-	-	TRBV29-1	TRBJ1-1	TGCAGCGTTGAACATCGATTGAACACTGAAGCTTTCTTT	CSVEHRLNTEAFF
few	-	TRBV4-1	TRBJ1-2	TGCGCCAGCAGCCAGGCGGGCGGACGGGCAAACTATGGCTACACCTTC	CASSQAGGRANYGYTF
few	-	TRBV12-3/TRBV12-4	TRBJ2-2	TGTGCCTGTTCCATGGGGCCCGGGGAGCTGTTTTTT	CACSMGPGELFF
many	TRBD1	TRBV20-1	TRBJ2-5	TGCAGTGCTAGAGAAAATACAGGGGCGGCAGAGACCCAGTACTTC	CSARENTGAAETQYF
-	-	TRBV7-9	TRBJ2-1	TGTGCCAGCAGCTTAGCGGGAGTCTTTCTTTTGTACAATGAGCAGTTCTTC	CASSLAGVFLLYNEQFF
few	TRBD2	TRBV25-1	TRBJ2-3	TGTGCCAGCGGTGGAGCGGGACCACGCACAGATACGCAGTATTTT	CASGGAGPRTDTQYF
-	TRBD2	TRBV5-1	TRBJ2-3	TGCGCCAGCAGCCACACTAGCGATGGCACAGATACGCAGTATTTT	CASSHTSDGTDTQYF
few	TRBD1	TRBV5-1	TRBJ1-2	TGCGCCAGCAGCTTGGTTGCCGTTCCCGGGACAGGGACGAACTATGGCTACACCTTC	CASSLVAVPGTGTNYGYTF
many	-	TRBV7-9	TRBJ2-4	TGTGCCAGCAGCTTTAGTTTGGTAGCCAAAAACATTCAGTACTTC	CASSFSLVAKNIQYF
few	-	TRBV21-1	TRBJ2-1	TGTGCCAGCAGCAGACGACAGCAGCGGGTGGCCTACAATGAGCAGTTCTTC	CASSRRQQRVAYNEQFF
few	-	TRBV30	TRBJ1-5	TGTGCCTGGAGTATGGGGGGCGGTCAGCCCCAGCATTTT	CAWSMGGGQPQHF
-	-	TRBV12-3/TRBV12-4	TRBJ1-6	TGTGCCAGCAGTTTATTTGGGGGCAATTATAATTCACCCCTCCACTTT	CASSLFGGNYNSPLHF
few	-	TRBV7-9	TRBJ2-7	TGTGCCAGCAGCCACAGGGCCTGGGAGCAGTACTTC	CASSHRAWEQYF
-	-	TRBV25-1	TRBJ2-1	TGTGCCAGCGGCGGAGCTAGCCTGAATGAGCAGTTCTTC	CASGGASLNEQFF
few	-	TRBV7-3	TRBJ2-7	TGTGCCAGCAGCGTCCTTCCCTGGGACGAGCAGTACTTC	CASSVLPWDEQYF